The sequence of this T cell receptor beta chain was determined in a study of blood T cell repertoires in COVID-19. On the study more broadly: Samples came from the United States, Italy and Spain, spanning acute and convalescent COVID-19. In each case, the material was cDNA or gDNA derived from T cells, B-cell-depleted T cells, or PBMCs.

How the authors handled the data: The assay estimated nucleated cells by amplifying reference gene primers. Only in-frame clones appear in the TCRdb table, and some are missing; sequencing was by immunoSEQ multiplex PCR. V and J calls and clone size are copied from that table; D and trimming were computed from the DNA. Of roughly 150,000 clones listed, roughly 80% are singletons. CDR1 and CDR2 (germline): SGHDT, YYEEEE. V shed 2 bases and J shed 5 bases, with 11 bases lying between them. The CDR3 is 13 amino acids. This receptor was taken from an older man with acute or convalescent COVID-19. Sequencing input: peripheral blood. The chain links TRBV5-6 to TRBJ2-7; the D is unclear. The CDR3 bases are TGTGCCAGCAGCTTTGGTCGAGCGAACGAGCAGTACTTC. The encoded protein is CASSFGRANEQYF.